This T cell receptor (beta chain) was sequenced for a study of T cell repertoires in cytomegalovirus infection (dated by TCRdb to about 2019). Looking at the study overall: Because public TCR beta signatures pointed to carriage of CMV infection together with the matching HLA type, the HLA type of each donor mattered for the analysis. Overall study results and their limits: The ex vivo response was dominated by HLA-C-restricted CMV-specific TCR beta clonotypes, which also provided the single most frequent clonotype in two of eight donors. In both this cohort and an independent cohort of several hundred donors, the cumulative frequency of public TCR beta family members distinguished carriers of CMV infection plus the relevant HLA type.

The sample holds many counts of this clonotype. Its binding antigen is unknown. Qualities for individual bases were not recorded, and no much larger clone is one base off. The instrument given in TCRdb is Illumina HiSeq 1500. TCRdb reran the public reads through fastp at Q25 and MiXCR, keeping productive beta chains. Every distinct CDR3 protein forms one entry, paired with its most common genes and DNA. For this sample the table gives more than 200,000 distinct CDR3 sequences, of which roughly 10% were detected only once. Approximately 16% of the sample is in the top ten clones. Cut back by 1 base and 6 bases, the V and J ends lie 10 bases apart. Including cysteine and phenylalanine, the CDR3 has 13 amino acids. Only CDR3 DNA remains: 39 bases, in frame from the first base. The germline V gene gives CDR1 as SGHVS and CDR2 as FNYEAQ.

Sequencing was carried out using PBMCs. This TCR was sampled from a human donor in good health (CMV status not recorded). Some clones in this sample may be carry-over from other donors' samples. The rearranged segments are TRBV7-6 and TRBJ2-7; TRBD2 might be the D gene, on 7 matching bases. The DNA sequence is as follows: TGTGCCAGCAGCTTAGTTAGGGGGGGCGAGCAGTACTTC. It is translated as CASSLVRGGEQYF.